The 10 T cell receptor beta chains presented below share a single source sample, sequenced in a study of blood T cell repertoires in COVID-19. Profiled with immunoSEQ multiplex PCR; TCRdb holds only in-frame clones, not every one. The table lists under 200,000 clones, roughly 84% of them singletons, with roughly 5% in the top ten. The specimen was peripheral blood. Receptors originate from a woman older than 75 with acute or convalescent COVID-19.

CDR3 region: CASSFSTSPLHF. Written as DNA, the CDR3 is TGTGCCAGCAGTTTTTCTACCTCACCCCTCCACTTT. The chain links TRBV12-3 or TRBV12-4 to TRBJ1-6, with D uncertain. The CDR3 is 12 amino acids. Trimming pared 3 bases from V and 10 bases from J, leaving 7 bases between.

The rearrangement uses TRBV21-1 and TRBJ2-3; the table's D call TRBD2 went unverified against the DNA. TRBV21-1 is given as a pseudogene. The CDR3 is made up of 17 amino acids. The DNA for the CDR3 is TGTGCCAGCAGCAAAGCTGAAGCCGGGACTTTAAGGTTTACGCAGTATTTT. Translating it yields CASSKAEAGTLRFTQYF.

The chain has TRBV5-1 and TRBJ1-6, with no clear D. The V end lost 6 bases, the J end lost 8 bases, and 12 bases lay between the germline ends. The CDR3 length is 13 residues. Germline-derived CDR1 and CDR2 are SGHRS and YFSETQ. In DNA, the CDR3 is TGCGCCAGCACCACGGAGATCGATTCACCCCTCCACTTT. Translating it yields CASTTEIDSPLHF.

This clone was detected once. For the CDR3, the DNA is TGTGCCAGCAGACGGACAGGGGGGAGGGAGACCCAGTACTTC. This translates into CASRRTGGRETQYF. The rearrangement links TRBV2 to TRBJ2-5, with 10 positions matching TRBD1. The CDR3 is 14 amino acids. Germline values: CDR1 SNHLY, CDR2 FYNNEI. J was trimmed by 5 bases and V by 6 bases; bases with no gene match: 6.

The chain links TRBV6-5 to TRBJ2-4, with 8 bases that match TRBD1. CDR1 is MNHEY, CDR2 SVGAGI, per germline. J was trimmed by 10 bases and V by 6 bases; bases with no gene match: 11. This CDR3 spans 14 amino acids. The CDR3 is CASRADRARTIQYF. The CDR3 DNA reads TGTGCCAGCAGAGCGGACAGGGCAAGGACTATTCAGTACTTC.

This chain links TRBV19 with TRBJ1-6; 7 bases are shared with TRBD1. The CDR3 covers 20 residues. The germline gives CDR1 LNHDA, CDR2 SQIVND (reference sequence). The junction had 11 bases not matched to a gene; V was cut back by 0 bases and J by 0 bases. CDR3 residues: CASSIELTGSGSSYNSPLHF. DNA of the CDR3: TGTGCCAGTAGTATAGAGCTGACAGGGTCTGGGAGCTCCTATAATTCACCCCTCCACTTT.

The chain combines TRBV5-1 with TRBJ2-4, with D tentatively TRBD2 (5 bases). This CDR3 spans 13 amino acids. Trimming took 2 bases from V and 7 from J, leaving 10 bases between them. Germline CDR1 is SGHRS and CDR2 is YFSETQ. This CDR3 is CASSFLLGNIQYF. The CDR3 coding sequence is TGCGCCAGCAGCTTCCTACTAGGGAACATTCAGTACTTC.

The rearrangement links TRBV5-1 to TRBJ2-3; 7 bases are a match to TRBD1. CDR3 size: 14 residues. After removal of 0 bases from V and 6 bases from J, the junction contained 4 bases not matched to a gene. Germline assignment: CDR1 SGHRS and CDR2 YFSETQ. The CDR3 is CASSLAGQSDTQYF. The CDR3 region has the DNA TGCGCCAGCAGCTTGGCGGGACAGTCGGATACGCAGTATTTT.

V and J are TRBV11-2 and TRBJ1-1, with D possibly matching TRBD1 (5 bases). Germline V CDR1 and CDR2: SGHAT, FQNNGV. This CDR3 has 13 amino acids. The V and J ends lost 2 bases and 6 bases respectively, with 10 bases between them. In DNA, the CDR3 is TGTGCCAGCAGCTTATCACAGGCCGCTGAAGCTTTCTTT. Encoded protein: CASSLSQAAEAFF.

This clone appeared once. V usage is TRBV6-6 and J usage is TRBJ2-4; 9 positions agree with TRBD1. Germline V gene data show CDR1 as MNHNY and CDR2 as SVGAGI (reference sequence). The V gene end was trimmed by 3 bases and the J gene end by 7 bases; junction bases not matched to a gene: 7. The CDR3 runs 15 residues. CDR3 loop: CASSYYGTGLNIQYF. As DNA, the CDR3 is TGTGCCAGCAGTTATTATGGGACAGGGTTGAACATTCAGTACTTC.